The next 24 T cell receptor beta chains were all read from a single sample in a study of T cell clusters in autoimmune cytopenias. Multiplex touch-down PCR amplified TRB using TRB-A and TRB-B pools in one tube. TCRdb reanalyzed the multiplex PCR reads, giving one entry per CDR3 protein sequence and no DNA. This table lists about 4,400 distinct CDR3 sequences. TRB amplification used around 0.25 ug of peripheral blood genomic DNA. Sample: peripheral blood. These receptor sequences come from a human donor with an autoimmune cytopenia or autoimmune hepatitis (not recorded which).

The chain recombines TRBV19 with TRBJ2-5; TCRdb names TRBD1, which stays unverified in the absence of DNA. The CDR3 consists of 14 residues. Germline CDR1 is LNHDA and CDR2 is SQIVND (reference sequence). The CDR3: CASSMGGGQETQYF.

The genes are TRBV5-1 and TRBJ1-5. CDR1 and CDR2 from the germline V gene are SGHRS and YFSETQ. The CDR3 runs to 16 residues. This CDR3 is CASSSDGLAGNQPQHF.

This sequence joins TRBV5-4 and TRBJ2-1; no DNA is available, so the TRBD2 call from TCRdb remains unchecked. The CDR3 covers 16 residues. Germline lookup yields CDR1 SGHNT and CDR2 YYREEE (reference sequence). CDR3 protein: CASSLALAGAVDEQFF.

According to its frequency, this clonotype is medium-sized. This sequence joins TRBV5-4 and TRBJ2-2; TCRdb returns TRBD2, unconfirmable since there is no DNA. The CDR3 length is 15 residues. Germline CDR1 and CDR2: SGHNT and YYREEE (reference sequence). This CDR3 reads CASSGLAGVVRELFF.

This rearrangement joins TRBV5-1 to TRBJ2-1; as DNA is missing, the TRBD2 call by TCRdb cannot be tested. Per germline, CDR1 SGHRS and CDR2 YFSETQ. The CDR3 spans 14 residues. The CDR3: CASTGTSGSLEQFF.

The gene calls are TRBV7-9 and TRBJ2-1; with no DNA, the TCRdb D assignment of TRBD2 cannot be verified. The CDR3 runs 15 residues. Germline V gene lookup returns CDR1 SEHNR and CDR2 FQNEAQ (reference sequence). CDR3 sequence reads: CASSIRLAEAHEQFF. Combining the CDR3 with reference TRBV7-9 and TRBJ2-1 gives the whole variable domain DTGVSQNPRHKITKRGQNVTFRCDPISEHNRLYWYRQTLGQGPEFLTYFQNEAQLEKSRLLSDRFSAERPKGSFSTLEIQRTEQGDSAMYLCASSIRLAEAHEQFFGPGTRLTVL.

The chain couples TRBV27 to TRBJ1-1. Germline V gene data show CDR1 as MNHEY and CDR2 as SMNVEV (reference sequence). CDR3 length: 13 residues. CDR3 amino acids: CASRFGPNTEAFF.

J is TRBJ2-1 and V is TRBV19; lacking DNA, the TRBD1 call made by TCRdb goes unchecked. The CDR3 extends over 13 amino acids. CDR1 is LNHDA, CDR2 SQIVND, per germline (reference sequence). This chain's CDR3 is CASSPSPGNEQFF. Based on the CDR3 plus reference TRBV19 and TRBJ2-1, the full variable domain is DGGITQSPKYLFRKEGQNVTLSCEQNLNHDAMYWYRQDPGQGLRLIYYSQIVNDFQKGDIAEGYSVSREKKESFPLTVTSAQKNPTAFYLCASSPSPGNEQFFGPGTRLTVL.

The chain joins TRBV5-4 to TRBJ1-5; TCRdb returns TRBD1, unconfirmable since there is no DNA. CDR1 is SGHNT and CDR2 is YYREEE in the germline V gene (reference sequence). The CDR3 extends over 16 amino acids. This CDR3 reads CASSSAGQGNNQPQHF.

The genes are TRBV2 and TRBJ2-7; TCRdb outputs TRBD1, but without DNA this stays unchecked. The length of the CDR3 is 13 residues. Germline values: CDR1 SNHLY, CDR2 FYNNEI. This chain's CDR3 is CASSGVGDYEQYF.

In terms of frequency, this clonotype is medium-sized. This chain connects TRBV6-5 to TRBJ2-7. This CDR3 has 13 residues. Germline assignment: CDR1 MNHEY and CDR2 SVGAGI. The CDR3: CASSYSHAYEQYF.

The chain employs TRBV30 and TRBJ1-5; with no DNA, the TCRdb D assignment of TRBD1 cannot be verified. Germline CDR1 reads GTSNPN; CDR2 reads SVGIG (reference sequence). The CDR3 extends over 16 amino acids. CDR3 sequence: CAWSVKSGQAESAQHF.

The rearrangement joins TRBV6-1 to TRBJ2-5; TCRdb's D gene call, TRBD2, goes unchecked for lack of DNA. The CDR3 contains 16 residues. CDR1 and CDR2 from the germline V gene are MNHNS and SASEGT. The CDR3 reads CASSYAVAGGQETQYF.

This clonotype ranks as medium-sized (0.01 to 0.1%) in terms of frequency. V usage is TRBV29-1 and J usage is TRBJ2-2; without DNA, the TCRdb call of TRBD2 cannot be checked. This CDR3 comprises 15 residues. Germline V lookup: CDR1 SQVTM, CDR2 ANQGSEA. CDR3 amino acids: CSVRTSGTNTGELFF.

This chain uses TRBV27 with TRBJ1-2; checking the TCRdb D call of TRBD1 is not possible without DNA. The germline V gene encodes CDR1 MNHEY and CDR2 SMNVEV (reference sequence). CDR3 length: 13 residues. The CDR3 sequence is CASSLGQGGGYTF.

The V call is TRBV30, the J call TRBJ2-1. The CDR3 is 14 amino acids. From germline, CDR1 is GTSNPN and CDR2 SVGIG (reference sequence). CDR3 sequence reads: CAWRGRTNYNEQFF.

This chain links TRBV6-1 with TRBJ1-5; absent DNA, TCRdb's TRBD1 call cannot be checked. In germline, CDR1 is MNHNS, CDR2 SASEGT. CDR3 length: 18 amino acids. CDR3: CASSQPGTFSYSNQPQHF.

This rearrangement joins TRBV5-5 to TRBJ2-7; TCRdb calls TRBD2, which cannot be checked without DNA. CDR1 is SGHKS and CDR2 is YYEKEE in the germline V gene (reference sequence). This CDR3 has 15 amino acids. The chain's CDR3 is CASSQGPSGYYEQYF.

Frequency places this clonotype as medium-sized. The rearrangement links TRBV5-4 to TRBJ2-5; lacking DNA, the TRBD2 call made by TCRdb goes unchecked. CDR3 length equals 16 residues. Germline V gene data show CDR1 as SGHNT and CDR2 as YYREEE (reference sequence). CDR3 in amino acids: CASSLDVAALQETQYF.

This clonotype shows up as medium-sized (0.01 to 0.1%) by frequency. The J gene is TRBJ2-3, the V gene TRBV12-3 or TRBV12-4. This CDR3 is 12 amino acids long. CDR3 sequence reads: CASSLTEDTQYF.

The chain carries TRBV19 and TRBJ1-1. The CDR3 covers 11 residues. CDR1 and CDR2 from the germline V gene are LNHDA and SQIVND (reference sequence). The CDR3 protein is CASSYTEEAFF.

The chain employs TRBV12-3 or TRBV12-4 and TRBJ2-1; TCRdb designates TRBD2, a call that cannot be tested without DNA. The CDR3 sequence is 16 residues long. The CDR3 is CASSSLLVAGGNEQFF.

V usage is TRBV30 and J usage is TRBJ1-2. The CDR3 has 13 amino acids. Germline V CDR1 and CDR2: GTSNPN, SVGIG (reference sequence). The CDR3 loop is CAWSPGLGRGYTF.

Considering frequency, this clonotype is medium-sized. The rearrangement links TRBV12-3 or TRBV12-4 to TRBJ2-2; the D call of TRBD1 rests on TCRdb alone, since no DNA is present to check it. The CDR3 runs 15 residues. CDR3: CASRQDRGNTGELFF.